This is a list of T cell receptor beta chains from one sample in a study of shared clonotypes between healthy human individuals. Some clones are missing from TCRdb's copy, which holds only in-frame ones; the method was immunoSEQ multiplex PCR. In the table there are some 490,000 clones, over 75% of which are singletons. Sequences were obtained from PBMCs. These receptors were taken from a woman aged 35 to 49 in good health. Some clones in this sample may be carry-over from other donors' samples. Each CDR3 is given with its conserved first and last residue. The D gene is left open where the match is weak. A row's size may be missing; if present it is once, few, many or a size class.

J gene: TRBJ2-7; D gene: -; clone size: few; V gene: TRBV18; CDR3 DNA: TGTGCCAGCTCAGTATCCGGGACAAAAGGGGTGGACGAGCAGTACTTC; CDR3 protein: CASSVSGTKGVDEQYF
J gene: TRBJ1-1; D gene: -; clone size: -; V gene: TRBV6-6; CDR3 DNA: TGTGCCAGCAGATACAGAGGGGAGAACACTGAAGCTTTCTTT; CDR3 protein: CASRYRGENTEAFF
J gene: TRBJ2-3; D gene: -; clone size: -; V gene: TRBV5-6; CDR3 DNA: TGTGCCAGCAGCTTGGAGGTGACTACGATCAGGGGAGATACGCAGTATTTT; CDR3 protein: CASSLEVTTIRGDTQYF
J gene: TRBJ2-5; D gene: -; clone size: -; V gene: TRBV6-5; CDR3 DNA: TGTGCCAGCAGAAGGGACGCCATGAAAGAGACCCAGTACTTC; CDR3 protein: CASRRDAMKETQYF
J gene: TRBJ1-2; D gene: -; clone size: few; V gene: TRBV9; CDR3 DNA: TGTGCCAGCAGCTCCCAAGGGGATTCAAACTATGGCTACACCTTC; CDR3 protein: CASSSQGDSNYGYTF
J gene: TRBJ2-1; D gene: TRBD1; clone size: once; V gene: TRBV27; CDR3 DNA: TGTGCCAGCAGTCCCAGGGGGCGGGGAAGCTCCTACAATGAGCAGTTCTTC; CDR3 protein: CASSPRGRGSSYNEQFF
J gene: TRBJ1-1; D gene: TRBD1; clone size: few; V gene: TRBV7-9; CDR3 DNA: TGTGCCAGCAGCGGACAGGGGAACGCTGAAGCTTTCTTT; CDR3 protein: CASSGQGNAEAFF
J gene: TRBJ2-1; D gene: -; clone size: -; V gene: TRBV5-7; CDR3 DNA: TGTGCCAGCAGCCGCGGGGCGAGCTCCTACAATGAGCAGTTCTTC; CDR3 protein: CASSRGASSYNEQFF
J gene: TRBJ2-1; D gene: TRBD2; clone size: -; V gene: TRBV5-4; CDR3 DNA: TGTGCCAGCAGCGCCGGGGGGACCGTGAATGAGCAGTTCTTC; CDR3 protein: CASSAGGTVNEQFF
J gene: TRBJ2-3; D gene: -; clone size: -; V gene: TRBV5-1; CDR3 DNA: TGCGCCAGCGGGGAGGACAGGCCCACAGATACGCAGTATTTT; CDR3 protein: CASGEDRPTDTQYF
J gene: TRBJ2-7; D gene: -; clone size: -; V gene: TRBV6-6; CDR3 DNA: TGTGCCAGCACCCCGGACGGATCCTACGAGCAGTACTTC; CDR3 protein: CASTPDGSYEQYF
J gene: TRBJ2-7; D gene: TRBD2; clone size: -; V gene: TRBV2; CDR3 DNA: TGTGCCAGCAAGAATAGCGGGACCTACGAGCAGTACTTC; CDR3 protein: CASKNSGTYEQYF
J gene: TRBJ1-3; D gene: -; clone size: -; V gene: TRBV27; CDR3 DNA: TGTGCCAGCAGTTTAACCCTTGGAAACACCATATATTTT; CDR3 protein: CASSLTLGNTIYF
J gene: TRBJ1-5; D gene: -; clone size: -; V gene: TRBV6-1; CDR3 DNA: TGTGCCAGCAGTACAGGGCCCCTCAAGCCCCAGCATTTT; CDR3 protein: CASSTGPLKPQHF
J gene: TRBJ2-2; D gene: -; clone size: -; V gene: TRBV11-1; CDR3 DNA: TGTGCCAGCAGAATAACCAGAACCGGGGAGCTGTTTTTT; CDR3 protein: CASRITRTGELFF
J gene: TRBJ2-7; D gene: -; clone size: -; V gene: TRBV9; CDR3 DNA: TGTGCCAGCAGCGTAGGACTAGATAGTTCCTACGAGCAGTACTTC; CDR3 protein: CASSVGLDSSYEQYF
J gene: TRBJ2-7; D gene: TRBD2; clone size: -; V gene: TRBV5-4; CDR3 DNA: TGTGCCAGCAGCTTGGGGTTAGCGGGCTCCTACGAGCAGTACTTC; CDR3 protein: CASSLGLAGSYEQYF
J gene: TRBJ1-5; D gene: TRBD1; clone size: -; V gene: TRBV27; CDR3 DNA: TGTGCCAGCAGCCGACAGGGGGCAAGCAATCAGCCCCAGCATTTT; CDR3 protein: CASSRQGASNQPQHF
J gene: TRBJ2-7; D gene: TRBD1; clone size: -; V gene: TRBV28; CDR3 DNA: TGTGCCAGCAGTCCCGGGACAGGGTCACGCGAGCAGTACTTC; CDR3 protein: CASSPGTGSREQYF
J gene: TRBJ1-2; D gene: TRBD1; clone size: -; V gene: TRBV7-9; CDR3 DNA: TGTGCCAGCAGCTCCTACGCAGGGGGCAGTGGCTACACCTTC; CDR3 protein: CASSSYAGGSGYTF
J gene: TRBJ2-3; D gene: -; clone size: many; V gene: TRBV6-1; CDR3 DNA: TGTGCCAGCAGTGAACAGGGCGGGGGCACAGATACGCAGTATTTT; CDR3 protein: CASSEQGGGTDTQYF
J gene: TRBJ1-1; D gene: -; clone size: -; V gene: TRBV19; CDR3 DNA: TGTGCCAGTAGTATAGTCGCCCTTACGGACACTGAAGCTTTCTTT; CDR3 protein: CASSIVALTDTEAFF
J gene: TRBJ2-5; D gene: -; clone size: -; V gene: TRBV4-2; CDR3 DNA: TGTGCCAGCAGCCAAGGTCCGATAAGAGGAAACTACCAAGAGACCCAGTACTTC; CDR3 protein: CASSQGPIRGNYQETQYF
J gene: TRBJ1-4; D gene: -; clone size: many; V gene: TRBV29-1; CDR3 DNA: TGCAGCGTTGCGGACAGTGCAACTAATGAAAAACTGTTTTTT; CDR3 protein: CSVADSATNEKLFF
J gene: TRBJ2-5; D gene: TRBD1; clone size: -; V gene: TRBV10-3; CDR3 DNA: TGTGCCACAGGACAGGGAAAAGAGACCCAGTACTTC; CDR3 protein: CATGQGKETQYF
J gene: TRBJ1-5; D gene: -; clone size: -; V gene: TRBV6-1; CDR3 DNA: TGTGCCAGCAGTGAAGCGCAGGGTAGCAATCAGCCCCAGCATTTT; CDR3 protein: CASSEAQGSNQPQHF
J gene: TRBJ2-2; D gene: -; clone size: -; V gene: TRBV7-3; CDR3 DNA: TGTGCCAGCAGCTCAACTCCGAACACCGGGGAGCTGTTTTTT; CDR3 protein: CASSSTPNTGELFF
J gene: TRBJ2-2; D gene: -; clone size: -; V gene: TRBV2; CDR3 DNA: TGTGCCAGCAGCATGGACAGGAACACCGGGGAGCTGTTTTTT; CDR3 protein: CASSMDRNTGELFF
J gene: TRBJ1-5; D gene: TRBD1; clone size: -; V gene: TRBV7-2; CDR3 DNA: TGTGCCAGCAGCTTAGGCCCGGACAGGGCGACCCAGCCCCAGCATTTT; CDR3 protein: CASSLGPDRATQPQHF
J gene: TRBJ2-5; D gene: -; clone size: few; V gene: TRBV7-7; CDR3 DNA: TGTGCTAGCAGCTTAACAGGGTTTCAAGAGACCCAGTACTTC; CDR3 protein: CASSLTGFQETQYF
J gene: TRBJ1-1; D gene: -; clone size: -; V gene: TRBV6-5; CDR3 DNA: TGTGCCAGCAGTTACTCGAATGAGGTCGCTGAAGCTTTCTTT; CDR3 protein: CASSYSNEVAEAFF
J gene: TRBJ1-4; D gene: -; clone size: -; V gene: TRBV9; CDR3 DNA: TGTGCCAGCAGCGTACAGGGAACTAATGAAAAACTGTTTTTT; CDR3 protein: CASSVQGTNEKLFF
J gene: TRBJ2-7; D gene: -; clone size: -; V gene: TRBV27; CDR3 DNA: TGTGCCAGCAGTCACGGACGGCGCTACGAGCAGTACTTC; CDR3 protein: CASSHGRRYEQYF
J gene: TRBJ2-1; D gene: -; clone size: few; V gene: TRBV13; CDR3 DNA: TGTGCCAGCAGCTTAGGACAGGGATTGAATGAGCAGTTCTTC; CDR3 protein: CASSLGQGLNEQFF
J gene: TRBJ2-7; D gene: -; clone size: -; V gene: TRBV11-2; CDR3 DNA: TGTGCCAGCAGCTCCCGCTCGGGACTCGGGAGCTCCTACGAGCAGTACTTC; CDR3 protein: CASSSRSGLGSSYEQYF
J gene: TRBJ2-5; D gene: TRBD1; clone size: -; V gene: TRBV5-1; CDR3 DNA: TGCGCCAGCAGCCAATCCGGACAGGGGGAAGAGACCCAGTACTTC; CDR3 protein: CASSQSGQGEETQYF
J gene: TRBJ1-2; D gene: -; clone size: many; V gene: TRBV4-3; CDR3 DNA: TGCGCCAGCAGTCCCCGTAGGGAGTCTGGCTACACCTTC; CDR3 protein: CASSPRRESGYTF